This T cell receptor beta chain was profiled in a study of blood T cells in healthy people across ages. Study outcomes and limitations: Long-lived and aged donors differed, with more naive CD4+ cells and higher diversity in the long-lived. The CMV status of each donor remained undetermined, and this could have confounded shifts in expanded clonotypes.

The count of this clonotype is one. Its specificity is unknown. The CDR3 contains 14 residues. Donors gave 9 to 10 milliliters of peripheral blood apiece. The second PCR ran about 6 to 11 cycles with a sample-barcoded 5' primer and J-beta primers. TCRdb reprocessed the 5' RACE reads via MiXCR and lists one record per CDR3 protein. The table shows hundreds of thousands of distinct CDR3 sequences, with roughly 35% occurring only once. J is TRBJ2-4 and V is TRBV12-3 or TRBV12-4, with D perhaps being TRBD1 or TRBD2 (6 bases each). The J call is uncertain, as TRBJ2-5 better fits the DNA end. Sequencing was done on a sample of blood. This sequence was found in a man aged 18 to 35 in good health. In nucleotides, the CDR3 is TGTGCCAGCAGTTTCTCGGGGGCATGGGAGACCCAGTACTTC. This sequence encodes CASSFSGAWETQYF.